These T cell receptor beta chains were read from a single sample in a study of blood T cells in healthy people across ages. Each CDR3 protein gets one entry after TCRdb re-called the 5' RACE reads with MiXCR. The table shows about 680,000 distinct CDR3 sequences, with roughly 50% occurring only once. The material sequenced was blood. These receptors were obtained from a woman in her sixties in good health. Both conserved end residues are part of each CDR3. Each record gives: J gene, V gene, D gene, clone size, CDR3 DNA, CDR3 protein. The D gene is left open where the match is weak. For some rows the clone size is stated as once, few or many, or as a class when expanded; others skip it.

j_gene: TRBJ2-7; v_gene: TRBV5-1; d_gene: .; abundance: few; CDR3nt: TGCGCCAGCAGCTTGGAACACAGTGGCTCCTACGAGCAGTACTTC; CDR3aa: CASSLEHSGSYEQYF
j_gene: TRBJ2-1; v_gene: TRBV20-1; d_gene: TRBD2; abundance: few; CDR3nt: TGCAGTGCCGCCGGGACTAGCCTCAATGAGCAGTTCTTC; CDR3aa: CSAAGTSLNEQFF
j_gene: TRBJ2-2; v_gene: TRBV6-5; d_gene: TRBD1; abundance: .; CDR3nt: TGTGCCAGCAGCCCACAGGGGGTGAGCACCGGGGAGCTGTTTTTT; CDR3aa: CASSPQGVSTGELFF
j_gene: TRBJ2-5; v_gene: TRBV10-2; d_gene: TRBD1; abundance: few; CDR3nt: TGCGCCAGCAGGGACAGGGTGGGGGAGACCCAGTACTTC; CDR3aa: CASRDRVGETQYF
j_gene: TRBJ2-7; v_gene: TRBV27; d_gene: TRBD2; abundance: few; CDR3nt: TGTGCCAGCAGTCCAAATAGCGGGGGTACCTACGAGCAGTACTTC; CDR3aa: CASSPNSGGTYEQYF
j_gene: TRBJ2-1; v_gene: TRBV7-3; d_gene: TRBD2; abundance: .; CDR3nt: TGTGCCAGCAGCTCAGGGCCTAGCGGAAACAATGAGCAGTTCTTC; CDR3aa: CASSSGPSGNNEQFF
j_gene: TRBJ2-1; v_gene: TRBV7-9; d_gene: .; abundance: .; CDR3nt: TGTGCCAGCAGCTTAGAAAAGGCCGGGCGGAATGAGCAGTTCTTC; CDR3aa: CASSLEKAGRNEQFF
j_gene: TRBJ2-5; v_gene: TRBV5-6; d_gene: TRBD2; abundance: .; CDR3nt: TGTGCCAGCAGCTTGGTTCTAGCGGGAGGGGATTCTTCCCCTGAGCAGTACTTC; CDR3aa: CASSLVLAGGDSSPEQYF
j_gene: TRBJ2-1; v_gene: TRBV11-1; d_gene: .; abundance: .; CDR3nt: TGTGCCAGCAGCTCCCAGGGCCATGAGCAGTTCTTC; CDR3aa: CASSSQGHEQFF
j_gene: TRBJ2-7; v_gene: TRBV27; d_gene: TRBD2; abundance: .; CDR3nt: TGTGCCAGCAGTCCATGGGGTAGGCGGGAGGGCTACGAGCAGTACTTC; CDR3aa: CASSPWGRREGYEQYF
j_gene: TRBJ2-7; v_gene: TRBV9; d_gene: .; abundance: .; CDR3nt: TGTGCCAGCAGCGTAGACGCAGGGTTGTACGAGCAGTACTTC; CDR3aa: CASSVDAGLYEQYF
j_gene: TRBJ2-5; v_gene: TRBV12-3/TRBV12-4; d_gene: TRBD2; abundance: .; CDR3nt: TGTGCCAGCAGTTCAGAAGCGGGAGGGCGCTACAATAAGCAGTACTTC; CDR3aa: CASSSEAGGRYNKQYF
j_gene: TRBJ1-5; v_gene: TRBV4-1; d_gene: .; abundance: .; CDR3nt: TGCGCCAGCAGCCAAGTGTTCCCTACCCAAAATCAGCCCCAGCATTTT; CDR3aa: CASSQVFPTQNQPQHF
j_gene: TRBJ2-4; v_gene: TRBV29-1; d_gene: TRBD2; abundance: few; CDR3nt: TGCAGCGTTGGGGGCAGAGGGAGGGAGCAGTACTTC; CDR3aa: CSVGGRGREQYF
j_gene: TRBJ1-2; v_gene: TRBV29-1; d_gene: .; abundance: .; CDR3nt: TGCAGCGTTGTTCGGGAACTCGGAGGCAACACCTTC; CDR3aa: CSVVRELGGNTF
j_gene: TRBJ1-2; v_gene: TRBV6-5; d_gene: TRBD1; abundance: .; CDR3nt: TGTGCCAGCAGGGCTACAGGGGGCTCTGGCTACACCTTC; CDR3aa: CASRATGGSGYTF
j_gene: TRBJ1-1; v_gene: TRBV7-2; d_gene: .; abundance: .; CDR3nt: TGTGCCAGCAGCTTTGACAGGACGAACACTGAAGCTTTCTTT; CDR3aa: CASSFDRTNTEAFF
j_gene: TRBJ1-1; v_gene: TRBV12-3/TRBV12-4; d_gene: .; abundance: .; CDR3nt: TGTGCCAGCAGCCCCGGGCAGGGGCCGGCGCCTGAAGCTTTCTTT; CDR3aa: CASSPGQGPAPEAFF
j_gene: TRBJ2-7; v_gene: TRBV15; d_gene: .; abundance: .; CDR3nt: TGTGCCACCAGCAGAGAGAGGTCCCACCCCTTCTACGAGCAGTACTTC; CDR3aa: CATSRERSHPFYEQYF
j_gene: TRBJ2-1; v_gene: TRBV10-3; d_gene: TRBD1; abundance: few; CDR3nt: TGTGCCATCAGTGAGACGGGACAGGGGTCCTACAATGAGCAGTTCTTC; CDR3aa: CAISETGQGSYNEQFF
j_gene: TRBJ2-1; v_gene: TRBV28; d_gene: TRBD1; abundance: .; CDR3nt: TGTGCCAGCAGCTCCCCCGGGACAGGGGCCCTAAGATCAAAGTTCTTC; CDR3aa: CASSSPGTGALRSKFF
j_gene: TRBJ2-2; v_gene: TRBV24-1; d_gene: .; abundance: .; CDR3nt: TGTGCCACCAGTGCCCCGGGACGCACCGGGGAGCTGTTTTTT; CDR3aa: CATSAPGRTGELFF
j_gene: TRBJ2-1; v_gene: TRBV4-1; d_gene: .; abundance: .; CDR3nt: TGCGCCAGCAGCCGGGCTCCCCTTTACAATGAGCAGTTCTTC; CDR3aa: CASSRAPLYNEQFF
j_gene: TRBJ1-2; v_gene: TRBV5-6; d_gene: TRBD1; abundance: .; CDR3nt: TGTGCCAGCAGCCCCGGGACAGAATTTTCTGGCTACACCTTC; CDR3aa: CASSPGTEFSGYTF
j_gene: TRBJ2-7; v_gene: TRBV28; d_gene: .; abundance: .; CDR3nt: TGTGCCAGCAGTAACAGTCGAGTTCTTTACGAGCAGTACTTC; CDR3aa: CASSNSRVLYEQYF
j_gene: TRBJ2-7; v_gene: TRBV14; d_gene: .; abundance: .; CDR3nt: TGTGCCAGCAGCCAAATTGGAAAGGGTAGCAACGAGCAGTACTTC; CDR3aa: CASSQIGKGSNEQYF
j_gene: TRBJ2-7; v_gene: TRBV4-2; d_gene: .; abundance: .; CDR3nt: TGTGCCAGCAGCCAAGTAACAGTTTCCTACGAGCAGTACTTC; CDR3aa: CASSQVTVSYEQYF
j_gene: TRBJ2-7; v_gene: TRBV28; d_gene: TRBD2; abundance: few; CDR3nt: TGTGCCAGCGGGGTAGCGGGAGATGAGTACGAGCAGTACTTC; CDR3aa: CASGVAGDEYEQYF
j_gene: TRBJ1-2; v_gene: TRBV6-2/TRBV6-3; d_gene: .; abundance: .; CDR3nt: TGTGCCAGCAGTTACGACGGGGGGATTGGCTACACCTTC; CDR3aa: CASSYDGGIGYTF
j_gene: TRBJ1-2; v_gene: TRBV29-1; d_gene: .; abundance: .; CDR3nt: TGCAGCGTTGACCTCGGTGGGGGGAACTATGGCTACACCTTC; CDR3aa: CSVDLGGGNYGYTF
j_gene: TRBJ1-2; v_gene: TRBV7-3; d_gene: TRBD1; abundance: few; CDR3nt: TGTGCCAGCAGCCCACGACAGGGGAGAAGTGGCTACACCTTC; CDR3aa: CASSPRQGRSGYTF
j_gene: TRBJ1-2; v_gene: TRBV20-1; d_gene: .; abundance: .; CDR3nt: TGCAGTGCTCAACACGCGGCACGTGAGACCCTCTATGGCTACACCTTC; CDR3aa: CSAQHAARETLYGYTF
j_gene: TRBJ2-5; v_gene: TRBV20-1; d_gene: TRBD1; abundance: .; CDR3nt: TGCAGTGCTGCTGACAGGGTCCCAGAGACCCAGTACTTC; CDR3aa: CSAADRVPETQYF
j_gene: TRBJ2-1; v_gene: TRBV27; d_gene: TRBD2; abundance: few; CDR3nt: TGTGTAAGCCTGCCGGGGACTAGCGGGAGATGGAACTACAATGAGCAGTTCTTC; CDR3aa: CVSLPGTSGRWNYNEQFF
j_gene: TRBJ1-6; v_gene: TRBV7-9; d_gene: TRBD1; abundance: few; CDR3nt: TGTGCCAGCACCGACAGGGTGTTATCACCCCTCCACTTT; CDR3aa: CASTDRVLSPLHF
j_gene: TRBJ2-3; v_gene: TRBV28; d_gene: TRBD2; abundance: once; CDR3nt: TGTGCCAGCAGTGTCACTAGCGCCCCTAGGGATACGCAGTATTTT; CDR3aa: CASSVTSAPRDTQYF
j_gene: TRBJ2-5; v_gene: TRBV7-3; d_gene: TRBD1; abundance: .; CDR3nt: TGTACCAGCAGCACCCGGACAGGTGGGATAGAGACCCAGTACTTC; CDR3aa: CTSSTRTGGIETQYF
j_gene: TRBJ2-1; v_gene: TRBV24-1; d_gene: TRBD1; abundance: .; CDR3nt: TGTGCCACCAGTGATTTGCCCCGAGGGACAGGCAACTCCTACAATGAGCAGTTCTTC; CDR3aa: CATSDLPRGTGNSYNEQFF
j_gene: TRBJ1-2; v_gene: TRBV7-9; d_gene: .; abundance: .; CDR3nt: TGTGCCAGCAGCTTAGCGGGGGGCGCTTATGGCTACACCTTC; CDR3aa: CASSLAGGAYGYTF
j_gene: TRBJ1-1; v_gene: TRBV29-1; d_gene: .; abundance: .; CDR3nt: TGCAGCGTTGACCGGGGGGGAATGAACACTGAAGCTTTCTTT; CDR3aa: CSVDRGGMNTEAFF
j_gene: TRBJ1-1; v_gene: TRBV7-2; d_gene: .; abundance: many; CDR3nt: TGTGCCAGCAGCTTACGGGCGAGCACTGAAGCTTTCTTT; CDR3aa: CASSLRASTEAFF
j_gene: TRBJ1-5; v_gene: TRBV29-1; d_gene: .; abundance: few; CDR3nt: TGCAGCGGTGGGCCTCAGGCGGGGCCCCAGCATTTT; CDR3aa: CSGGPQAGPQHF
j_gene: TRBJ1-4; v_gene: TRBV25-1; d_gene: .; abundance: .; CDR3nt: TGTGCCAGCACGGGATGGGGCGCCGGTGAAAAACTGTTTTTT; CDR3aa: CASTGWGAGEKLFF
j_gene: TRBJ2-1; v_gene: TRBV11-2; d_gene: .; abundance: .; CDR3nt: TGTGCCAGCAGCTTAGATTCCGGACATTACAATGAGCAGTTCTTC; CDR3aa: CASSLDSGHYNEQFF
j_gene: TRBJ2-7; v_gene: TRBV12-3/TRBV12-4; d_gene: TRBD1; abundance: many; CDR3nt: TGTGCCAGCAGTTGGACAGGGCATTCCTACGAGCAGTACTTC; CDR3aa: CASSWTGHSYEQYF
j_gene: TRBJ1-2; v_gene: TRBV15; d_gene: .; abundance: .; CDR3nt: TGTGCCACCAGCAGAGAAGGCCGGGTGGGTGGCTACACCTTC; CDR3aa: CATSREGRVGGYTF
j_gene: TRBJ2-3; v_gene: TRBV20-1; d_gene: TRBD1; abundance: few; CDR3nt: TGCAGTGCTAGTCAGGACAGGGTCACAGATACGCAGTATTTT; CDR3aa: CSASQDRVTDTQYF
j_gene: TRBJ2-7; v_gene: TRBV20-1; d_gene: .; abundance: many; CDR3nt: TGCAGTGCTAGGCCCCCCGGAGGGACGGGGTACGAGCAGTACTTC; CDR3aa: CSARPPGGTGYEQYF
j_gene: TRBJ1-5; v_gene: TRBV2; d_gene: .; abundance: .; CDR3nt: TGTGCCAGCAGCAGGGAGGGCCCCAATCAGCCCCAGCATTTT; CDR3aa: CASSREGPNQPQHF